Detailed here is one TCR beta chain. The antigen remains undetermined. Investigators performed immunoSEQ version v3.0 at survey level. Samples were sequenced targeting roughly 40,000-50,000 T-cell genomes each. Here immunoSEQ multiplex PCR was the method, and the copy in TCRdb shows in-frame clones only, minus some. Among roughly 40,000 clones listed, about 95% were seen once. This record comes from a study of long-term antiretroviral therapy in people with HIV. Study-wide results and caveats: Spans of CDR3 length were tighter for HIV repertoires than for controls. ART adherence, viral resistance and therapy changes were undocumented.

CDR3 size: 17 residues. J was trimmed by 2 bases and V by 4 bases; bases with no gene match: 12. A minimum of one pre-ART and two post-ART PBMC samples existed for each donor. This clonotype was obtained from a man aged 30-40 years with HIV. The chain employs TRBV5-3 and TRBJ2-5; 9 bases align to TRBD2. TRBV5-3 is an ORF for which the function is uncertain. Sample: unsorted PBMCs, taken almost 9.5 years after starting antiretroviral therapy. This chain's CDR3 is CARSPRGIAGEQETQYF. CDR3 sequence (DNA): TGTGCCAGAAGCCCCCGAGGGATAGCGGGGGAGCAAGAGACCCAGTACTTC.